Below, 31 T cell receptor beta chains from the same sample are listed, as sequenced in a study of blood T cells in healthy people across ages. A J-beta primer mix and a sample-barcoded 5' primer were used in a second PCR of roughly 6 to 11 cycles. TCRdb re-called the 5' RACE reads through MiXCR, storing one row per CDR3 protein. Here the sample spans more than 900,000 distinct CDR3 sequences, 25% to 35% being singletons. These same data were also listed under a study on T cells of mothers and their children.

The sample consisted of blood. These receptors were taken from a woman between 35 and 50 years old in good health.

This clonotype has a count of ten or more. The chain employs TRBV10-3 and TRBJ2-1, with 8 bases lining up with TRBD1. The V segment lost 3 bases and the J segment 6 bases; nucleotides outside the gene matches: 19. From germline, CDR1 is ENHRY and CDR2 SYGVKD. The CDR3 covers 19 residues. The CDR3 protein is CAISDLVGQGAQGGNEQFF. CDR3 bases: TGTGCCATCAGTGACCTCGTGGGGCAGGGGGCACAGGGGGGCAATGAGCAGTTCTTC.

This clonotype appeared a few times. Written as DNA, the CDR3 is TGTGCCAGCACCCTTCCGGGACTACAAGAGACCCAGTACTTC. It is translated as CASTLPGLQETQYF. This chain uses TRBV12-3 or TRBV12-4 with TRBJ2-5; 7 nucleotides line up with TRBD2. The CDR3 length is 14 residues. Germline trimming cut 7 bases from V and 2 bases from J; bases unmatched to any gene: 7.

This clonotype turned up a few times. This chain's CDR3 is CASSSSGPSNQPQHF. CDR3 DNA sequence: TGTGCCAGCAGTTCCTCGGGGCCGAGCAATCAGCCCCAGCATTTT. The rearrangement uses TRBV6-5 and TRBJ1-5; a weak D match, TRBD1 (5 bases). V dropped 4 bases and J dropped 1 base, with 11 bases sitting between them. There are 15 residues in the CDR3. Germline V gives CDR1 MNHEY, CDR2 SVGAGI.

A remark on this clonotype: Compared with germline, one end of the junction differs, possibly owing to a read error. Written as DNA, the CDR3 is TGTGCCAGCAGTTTCGACGGGGGTTCTTTCAATGAGCAGTGCTTC. It translates to CASSFDGGSFNEQCF. The chain uses TRBV12-3 or TRBV12-4 and TRBJ2-1, with D possibly matching TRBD2 (6 bases). This CDR3 region has 15 residues.

In this sample, this clonotype turned up a few times. The rearrangement joins TRBV29-1 to TRBJ2-2; TRBD2 aligns across 8 bases. V lost 4 bases and J lost 8; bases outside the gene matches: 9. Germline CDR1 and CDR2: SQVTM and ANQGSEA. The CDR3 runs 14 residues. This chain's CDR3 is CSVGVAGFDGELFF. In DNA, the CDR3 is TGCAGCGTTGGGGTAGCGGGGTTTGATGGGGAGCTGTTTTTT.

This clonotype has ten or more counts. The chain employs TRBV12-3 or TRBV12-4 and TRBJ2-1; 8 bases line up with TRBD2. V dropped 7 bases and J dropped 0; count of bases not matched to a gene: 8. The CDR3 has 16 amino acids. CDR3 amino acids: CASTPGGGRSYNEQFF. CDR3 DNA: TGTGCCAGCACCCCTGGCGGGGGGCGCTCCTACAATGAGCAGTTCTTC.

The chain combines TRBV28 with TRBJ2-7, with 13 bases lining up with TRBD2. The germline V gene has CDR1 MDHEN and CDR2 SYDVKM. The CDR3 is 17 residues long. V gave up 6 bases and J gave up 2 bases; unmatched junction bases: 10. The CDR3 reads CASRPTSGGHRAYEQYF. In DNA form, the CDR3 reads TGTGCCAGCAGGCCGACTAGCGGGGGGCATCGGGCCTACGAGCAGTACTTC.

This clonotype came up a few times. This sequence joins TRBV4-3 and TRBJ2-2; D gene uncertain. This CDR3 is built from 16 residues. Germline CDR1 is LGHNA and CDR2 is YSLEER. The V gene lost 0 bases and the J gene lost 5 bases, with 13 bases spanning the gap. The CDR3, as DNA: TGCGCCAGCAGCCAAGATGTGAATAGTTTGACCGGGGAGCTGTTTTTT. Translated, it gives CASSQDVNSLTGELFF.

A note on this clonotype: A much larger clone is a single base away; this may be a read error. The chain combines TRBV29-1 with TRBJ2-4; D may be TRBD2 (6 bases). Germline-derived CDR1 and CDR2 are SQVTM and ANQGSEA. The CDR3 has 15 residues. In DNA, the CDR3 is TGCAGCGTTGGTTTAGGGAGGCCTAACACAAACATTCGGTACTTC. Protein: CSVGLGRPNTNIRYF. Variable domain in full (rest from reference TRBV29-1 and TRBJ2-4): SAVISQKPSRDICQRGTSLTIQCQVDSQVTMMFWYRQQPGQSLTLIATANQGSEATYESGFVIDKFPISRPNLTFSTLTVSNMSPEDSSIYLCSVGLGRPNTNIRYFGAGTRLSVL.

This clonotype was recorded many times. The chain links TRBV7-2 to TRBJ2-4; perhaps TRBD2 as D (5 bases). The CDR3 loop spans 12 amino acids. CDR1 is SGHTA, CDR2 FQGNSA, per germline. Trimming left V 0 bases short and J 8 bases short, with 5 bases between. CDR3 residues: CASSLARDIQYF. The CDR3 DNA is TGTGCCAGCAGCTTAGCGCGGGACATTCAGTACTTC.

This clonotype occurred many times. The chain has TRBV3-1 and TRBJ2-5; TRBD2 matches 10 bases. Germline assignment: CDR1 LGHDT and CDR2 YNNKEL (reference sequence). With V trimmed by 1 base and J by 1 base, 6 bases remained unmatched. The length of the CDR3 is 17 residues. The CDR3: CASSQVLLAGSQETQYF. In DNA, the CDR3 is TGTGCCAGCAGCCAAGTTTTACTAGCGGGGTCCCAAGAGACCCAGTACTTC.

A word on this clonotype: A much larger clonotype is one base distant, so this may be a read error. The chain employs TRBV12-3 or TRBV12-4 and TRBJ2-1; tentative D call: TRBD1 (6 bases). V was clipped by 5 bases and J by 9 bases, with 17 bases between them. There are 14 residues in the CDR3. This chain's CDR3 is CASSVVGAKVEQFF. The DNA for the CDR3 is TGTGCCAGCAGTGTAGTGGGGGCTAAGGTTGAGCAGTTCTTC.

This clonotype was detected only a few times. The CDR3 spells CASSDTAGTTPGDEQFF. The CDR3 coding sequence is TGTGCCAGCAGCGACACCGCCGGGACTACTCCTGGGGATGAGCAGTTCTTC. The chain couples TRBV7-9 to TRBJ2-1; 7 nucleotides match TRBD2. From germline, CDR1 is SEHNR and CDR2 FQNEAQ (reference sequence). The V segment lost 5 bases and the J segment 8 bases; nucleotides outside the gene matches: 18. The CDR3 runs 17 residues.

The chain couples TRBV30 to TRBJ2-1, with D maybe TRBD2 (5 bases). The CDR3 contains 12 residues. The V end lost 2 bases, the J end lost 9 bases, and 11 bases lay between the germline ends. Germline CDR1 and CDR2: GTSNPN and SVGIG (reference sequence). CDR3 DNA: TGTGCCTGGAGTTTCCTTCGGGGTGAGCAGTTCTTC. This sequence encodes CAWSFLRGEQFF.

The J gene is TRBJ1-1, the V gene TRBV3-1, with 9 bases that match TRBD1. The V gene's germline CDR1 is LGHDT and CDR2 YNNKEL (reference sequence). With 2 bases clipped from V and 5 bases from J, the junction kept 6 bases outside the gene matches. This CDR3 spans 15 amino acids. The CDR3 region is CASSQRKTGGTEAFF. CDR3 nucleotide sequence: TGTGCCAGCAGCCAACGGAAGACAGGGGGTACTGAAGCTTTCTTT.

This clonotype has a handful of counts. V and J are TRBV2 and TRBJ1-6, with D possibly being TRBD1 (6 bases). Trimming cost V 5 bases and J 11 bases, with 10 bases left between them. CDR1 and CDR2 (germline): SNHLY, FYNNEI. This CDR3 spans 12 amino acids. In DNA form, the CDR3 reads TGTGCCAGCAGTACAGGGATCCCACCCCTCCACTTT. Translating it yields CASSTGIPPLHF.

This clonotype was observed at least ten times. This chain uses TRBV29-1 with TRBJ1-2, with D possibly TRBD1 on 6 matching bases. CDR3 length: 17 residues. Trimming removed 3 bases at V and 4 bases at J, with 24 bases between. Germline V gene data show CDR1 as SQVTM and CDR2 as ANQGSEA. DNA of the CDR3: TGCAGCGTTGAGGGGGGGGCTCCTGAGACCCCGGGCTATGGCTACACCTTC. Translating gives CSVEGGAPETPGYGYTF.

This clonotype was seen once. The chain recombines TRBV12-3 or TRBV12-4 with TRBJ2-2, with 7 bases identical to TRBD1. CDR3 length equals 12 residues. V was clipped by 6 bases and J by 7 bases; unmatched bases: 2. CDR3 in amino acids: CASSHRGGELFF. CDR3 nucleotide sequence: TGTGCCAGCAGCCACAGGGGCGGGGAGCTGTTTTTT.

In this sample, this clonotype turned up many times. The chain uses TRBV7-2 and TRBJ2-4; TRBD1 matches 9 bases. TRBJ2-7 matches the DNA end more closely, so the J call is doubtful. The V gene's germline CDR1 is SGHTA and CDR2 FQGNSA. The CDR3 is 14 residues long. The CDR3 sequence is CASSLVTGGAEQYF. CDR3 bases: TGTGCCAGCAGCTTAGTGACAGGGGGTGCCGAGCAGTACTTC.

V and J are TRBV28 and TRBJ1-5, with D maybe TRBD1 (6 bases). Germline loops: CDR1 MDHEN, CDR2 SYDVKM. The V gene lost 3 bases and the J gene lost 8 bases, with 14 bases spanning the gap. The CDR3 sequence is 14 residues long. The CDR3 DNA reads as TGTGCCAGCAGTTTCGGGGCAGGGGAGAAGCCCCAGCATTTT. Translating it yields CASSFGAGEKPQHF.

The V gene is TRBV10-3, the J gene TRBJ1-4; no clear D. Trimming took 10 bases from V and 4 from J, leaving 13 bases between them. CDR3 length equals 13 residues. Germline V gene sequence: CDR1 ENHRY, CDR2 SYGVKD. The CDR3, as DNA: TGTGCCAGCTCCGCGGGAGGTAATGAAAAACTGTTTTTT. Its protein product is CASSAGGNEKLFF.

The sample holds a few counts of this clonotype. This chain connects TRBV27 to TRBJ1-4; 9 nucleotides agree with TRBD1. This CDR3 has 15 amino acids. With 2 bases clipped from V and 6 bases from J, the junction kept 4 bases outside the gene matches. Germline CDR1 MNHEY, CDR2 SMNVEV (reference sequence). DNA for the CDR3: TGTGCCAGCAGTTTAGGGGGACAGGGTCATGAAAAACTGTTTTTT. This sequence encodes CASSLGGQGHEKLFF. The entire variable domain, with the rest obtained from reference TRBV27 and TRBJ1-4, is as follows: EAQVTQNPRYLITVTGKKLTVTCSQNMNHEYMSWYRQDPGLGLRQIYYSMNVEVTDKGDVPEGYKVSRKEKRNFPLILESPSPNQTSLYFCASSLGGQGHEKLFFGSGTQLSVL.

This clonotype was recorded a few times. V gene TRBV21-1 combines with J gene TRBJ2-6; TRBD2 reflects the table's D call only, with no check against the DNA. TRBV21-1 is labeled a pseudogene. The CDR3 sequence is 20 residues long. The CDR3 loop is CASSKDIVSNPQGGANVLTF. CDR3 coding DNA: TGTGCCAGCAGCAAAGATATCGTCAGCAACCCTCAAGGTGGGGCCAACGTCCTGACTTTC.

In this sample, this clonotype turned up a few times. The V gene is TRBV4-1, the J gene TRBJ1-1; D not resolved. Deletions cut 3 bases from V and 3 bases from J, with 8 bases between. Germline V gene sequence: CDR1 MGHRA, CDR2 YSYEKL. The CDR3 is 13 amino acids. CDR3 sequence reads: CASSHIRDTEAFF. In DNA form, the CDR3 reads TGCGCCAGCAGCCACATACGGGACACTGAAGCTTTCTTT.

This clonotype has a handful of counts. The chain has TRBV20-1 and TRBJ1-1; D is undetermined. CDR3 length: 15 amino acids. Per the germline V gene, CDR1 is DFQATT and CDR2 is SNEGSKA (reference sequence). V dropped 6 bases and J dropped 4 bases, with 21 bases sitting between them. The chain's CDR3 is CSATSPGPHATEAFF. Here the CDR3 DNA reads TGCAGTGCCACGTCACCGGGCCCACATGCCACTGAAGCTTTCTTT.

A note on this clonotype: The junction differs from germline at one of its ends, possibly a read error. This sequence joins TRBV28 and TRBJ1-4, with TRBD1 identical over 7 bases. The CDR3 loop spans 16 amino acids. CDR1 MDHEN and CDR2 SYDVKM come from the germline V gene. The CDR3 loop is CASNSRFGQGEEKPFF. The CDR3 nucleotides are TGTGCCAGCAACTCCAGGTTCGGGCAGGGGGAGGAAAAACCGTTTTTT. Variable domain in full (rest from reference TRBV28 and TRBJ1-4): DVKVTQSSRYLVKRTGEKVFLECVQDMDHENMFWYRQDPGLGLRLIYFSYDVKMKEKGDIPEGYSVSREKKERFSLILESASTNQTSMYLCASNSRFGQGEEKPFFGSGTQLSVL.

There are a few counts of this clonotype. An end of the junction differs from the germline gene, which may be a read error. The chain couples TRBV29-1 to TRBJ2-7; possibly TRBD1 for D (6 bases). This CDR3 spans 12 amino acids. The germline CDR1 and CDR2 sequences are SQVTM and ANQGSEA. CDR3 nucleotides: TGCAGTGTTGCCGAGGGGGCCTACGAGCAGTACTTC. Its protein is CSVAEGAYEQYF.

This clonotype was observed at least ten times. The V call is TRBV20-1, the J call TRBJ1-2, with 7 positions matching TRBD1. V trimming: 5 bases; J trimming: 7 bases; junction bases outside the gene matches: 10. CDR3 length: 13 amino acids. Germline CDR1 is DFQATT and CDR2 is SNEGSKA (reference sequence). CDR3 sequence (DNA): TGCAGTGCTCTACCGGGGACAGTATCTGGCTACACCTTC. It yields the protein CSALPGTVSGYTF.

This clonotype has a handful of counts. This sequence joins TRBV6-1 and TRBJ1-2, with 10 bases identical to TRBD1. The CDR3 contains 16 residues. V shed 4 bases, J shed 4 bases, and the junction held 9 bases outside the gene matches. Per the germline V gene, CDR1 is MNHNS and CDR2 is SASEGT. CDR3 DNA: TGTGCCAGCAGTGCACGCTCCGGGACAGGGGCCTATGGCTACACCTTC. Translation gives CASSARSGTGAYGYTF.

The sample holds a few counts of this clonotype. This chain connects TRBV28 to TRBJ1-2, with D uncertain. This CDR3 has 13 residues. Looked up from germline, CDR1 is MDHEN and CDR2 is SYDVKM. V was pared by 4 bases and J by 2 bases, with 8 bases between. CDR3 sequence reads: CASSYYGNYGYTF. CDR3 nucleotides: TGTGCCAGCAGTTACTACGGAAACTATGGCTACACCTTC.

This sequence joins TRBV28 and TRBJ2-5, with D tentatively TRBD2 (5 bases). The tail of the sequence fits TRBJ2-7 better, so the J call may be wrong. The V gene's germline CDR1 is MDHEN and CDR2 SYDVKM. This CDR3 comprises 15 residues. The CDR3: CASSPSGSGKDEQYF. The CDR3 DNA reads TGTGCCAGCAGTCCCTCGGGGTCCGGGAAGGACGAGCAGTACTTC.